This TCR beta chain is from a study of shared clonotypes between healthy human individuals. Study findings and constraints: For naive CD4 cells, roughly 5% of clonotypes were shared across several donors. A limitation of the genetic and exposure-history diversity represented arose from few donors.

For this clone: No antigen is known for it.

This CDR3 has 14 amino acids. V lost 3 bases to trimming and J lost 3 bases, with 12 bases between them. Germline V gene lookup returns CDR1 SGHNT and CDR2 YYREEE (reference sequence). Sequenced by immunoSEQ multiplex PCR; TCRdb stores in-frame clones only, minus some. The sample holds over 2 million clones, 85% to 95% seen once. The clonotype originates from a man aged 18 to 29 in good health. Some clones in this sample may be carry-over from other donors' samples. The chain carries TRBV5-4 and TRBJ2-5; D possibly corresponds to TRBD2 (6 bases). The sequenced sample was naive CD4+ T cells from PBMCs. This sample's subset: CD45RA+ positively selected. The CDR3 region has the DNA TGTGCCAGCAGCTCCCCGCGGGGAGAAGAGACCCAGTACTTC. It yields the protein CASSSPRGEETQYF.